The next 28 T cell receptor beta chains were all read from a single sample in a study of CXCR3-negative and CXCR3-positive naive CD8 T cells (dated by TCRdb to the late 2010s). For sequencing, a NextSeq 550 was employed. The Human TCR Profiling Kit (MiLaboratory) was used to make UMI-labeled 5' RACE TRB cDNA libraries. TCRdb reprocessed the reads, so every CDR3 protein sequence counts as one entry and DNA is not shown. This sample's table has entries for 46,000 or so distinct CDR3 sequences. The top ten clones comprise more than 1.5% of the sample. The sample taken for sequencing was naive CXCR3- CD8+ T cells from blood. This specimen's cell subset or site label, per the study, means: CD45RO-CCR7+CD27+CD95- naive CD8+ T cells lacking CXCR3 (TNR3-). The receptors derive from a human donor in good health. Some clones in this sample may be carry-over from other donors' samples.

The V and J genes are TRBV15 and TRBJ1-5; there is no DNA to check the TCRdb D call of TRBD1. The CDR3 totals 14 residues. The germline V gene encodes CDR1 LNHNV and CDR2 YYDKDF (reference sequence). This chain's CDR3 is CATSREGTNQPQHF.

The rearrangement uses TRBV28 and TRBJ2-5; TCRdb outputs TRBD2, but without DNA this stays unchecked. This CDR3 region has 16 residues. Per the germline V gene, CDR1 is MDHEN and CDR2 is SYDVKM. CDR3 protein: CASSFLLAGDSETQYF.

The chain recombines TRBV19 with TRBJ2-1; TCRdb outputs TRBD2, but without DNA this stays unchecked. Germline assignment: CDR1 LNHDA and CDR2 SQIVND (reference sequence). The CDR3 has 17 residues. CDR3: CASSETSGDSSYNEQFF.

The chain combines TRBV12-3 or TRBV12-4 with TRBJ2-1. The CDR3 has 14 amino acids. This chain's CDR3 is CASSPFESNNEQFF.

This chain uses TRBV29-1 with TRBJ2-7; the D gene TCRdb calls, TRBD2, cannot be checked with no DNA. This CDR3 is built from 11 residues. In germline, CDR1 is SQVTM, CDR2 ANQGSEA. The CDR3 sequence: CSVGGGSEQYF.

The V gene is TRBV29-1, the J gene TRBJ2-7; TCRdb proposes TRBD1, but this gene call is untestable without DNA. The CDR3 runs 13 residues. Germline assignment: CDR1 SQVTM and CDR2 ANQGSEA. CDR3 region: CSVGHRFPDEQYF.

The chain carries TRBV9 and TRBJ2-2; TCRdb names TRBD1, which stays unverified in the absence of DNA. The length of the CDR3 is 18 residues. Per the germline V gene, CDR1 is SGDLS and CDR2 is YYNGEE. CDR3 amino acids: CASSVGGGTGLNTGELFF.

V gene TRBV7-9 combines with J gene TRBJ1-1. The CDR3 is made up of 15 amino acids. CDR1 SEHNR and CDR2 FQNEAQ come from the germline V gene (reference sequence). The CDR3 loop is CASRPGSPMNTEAFF.

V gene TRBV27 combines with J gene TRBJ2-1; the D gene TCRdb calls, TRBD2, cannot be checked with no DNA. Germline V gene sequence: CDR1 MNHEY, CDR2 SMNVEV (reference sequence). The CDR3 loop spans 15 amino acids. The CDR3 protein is CASSWGLAAYNEQFF.

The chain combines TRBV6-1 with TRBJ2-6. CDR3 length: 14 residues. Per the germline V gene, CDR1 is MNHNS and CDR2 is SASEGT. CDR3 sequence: CASSPHSGANVLTF.

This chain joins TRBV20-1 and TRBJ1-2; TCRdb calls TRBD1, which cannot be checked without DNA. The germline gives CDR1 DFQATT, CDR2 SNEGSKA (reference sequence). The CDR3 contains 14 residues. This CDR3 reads CSASSGQTTYGYAF.

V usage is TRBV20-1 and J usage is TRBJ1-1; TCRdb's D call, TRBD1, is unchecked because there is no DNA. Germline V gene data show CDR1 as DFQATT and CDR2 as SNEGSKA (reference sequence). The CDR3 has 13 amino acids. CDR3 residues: CSARDEGDTEAFF.

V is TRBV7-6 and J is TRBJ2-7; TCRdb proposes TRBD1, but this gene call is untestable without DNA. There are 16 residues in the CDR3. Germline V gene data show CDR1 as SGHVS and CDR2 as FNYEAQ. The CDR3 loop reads CASSLEFRTGAYEQYF.

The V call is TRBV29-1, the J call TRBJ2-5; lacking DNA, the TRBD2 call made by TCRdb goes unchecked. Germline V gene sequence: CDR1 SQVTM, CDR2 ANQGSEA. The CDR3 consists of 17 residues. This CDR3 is CSVEDLPLAGGRKTQYF.

CDR3 amino acids: CSVVPEITGTPYEQYF. The chain links TRBV29-1 to TRBJ2-7; TCRdb picks TRBD1, but there is no DNA to check that call. The CDR3 is 16 residues long. Germline loops: CDR1 SQVTM, CDR2 ANQGSEA.

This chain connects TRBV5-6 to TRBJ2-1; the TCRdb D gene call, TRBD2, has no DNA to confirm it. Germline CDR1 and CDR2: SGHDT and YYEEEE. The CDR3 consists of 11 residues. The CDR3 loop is CASSLEGEGIF.

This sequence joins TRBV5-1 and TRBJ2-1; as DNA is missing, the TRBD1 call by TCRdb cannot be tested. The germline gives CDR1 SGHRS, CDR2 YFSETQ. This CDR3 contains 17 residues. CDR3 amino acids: CASSLALAGATSNEQFF.

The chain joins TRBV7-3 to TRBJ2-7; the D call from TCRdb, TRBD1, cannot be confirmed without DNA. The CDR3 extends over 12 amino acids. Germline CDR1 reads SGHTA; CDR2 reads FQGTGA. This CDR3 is CASSGGSGEQYF.

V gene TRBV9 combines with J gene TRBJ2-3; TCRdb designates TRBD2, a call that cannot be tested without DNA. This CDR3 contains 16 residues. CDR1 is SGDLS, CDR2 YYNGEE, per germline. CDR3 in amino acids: CASSVPSGGAYDTQYF. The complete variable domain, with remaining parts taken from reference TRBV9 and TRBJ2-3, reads DSGVTQTPKHLITATGQRVTLRCSPRSGDLSVYWYQQSLDQGLQFLIQYYNGEERAKGNILERFSAQQFPDLHSELNLSSLELGDSALYFCASSVPSGGAYDTQYFGPGTRLTVL.

The CDR3 region is CASSFWGGDIQYF. This chain uses TRBV5-1 with TRBJ2-4; TCRdb's D call, TRBD2, is unchecked because there is no DNA. This CDR3 contains 13 residues. Germline lookup yields CDR1 SGHRS and CDR2 YFSETQ.

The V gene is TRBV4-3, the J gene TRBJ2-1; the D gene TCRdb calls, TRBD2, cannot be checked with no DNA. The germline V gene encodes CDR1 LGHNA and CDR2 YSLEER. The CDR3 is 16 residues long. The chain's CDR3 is CASRVSGASSYNEQFF.

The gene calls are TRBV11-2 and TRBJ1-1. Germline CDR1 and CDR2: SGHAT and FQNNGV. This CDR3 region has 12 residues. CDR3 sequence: CASSLDGAEAFF.

The chain's CDR3 is CASSYLGTGYEQYF. This rearrangement joins TRBV6-5 to TRBJ2-7; the TCRdb D gene call, TRBD1, has no DNA to confirm it. The CDR3 has 14 amino acids. The germline V gene has CDR1 MNHEY and CDR2 SVGAGI.

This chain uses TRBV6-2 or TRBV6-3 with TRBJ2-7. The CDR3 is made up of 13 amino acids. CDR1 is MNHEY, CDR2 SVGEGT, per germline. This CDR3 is CASSYAVSYEQYF.

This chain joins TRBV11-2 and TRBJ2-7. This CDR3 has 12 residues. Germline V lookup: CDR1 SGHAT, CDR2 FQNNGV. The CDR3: CASSQSADEQYF. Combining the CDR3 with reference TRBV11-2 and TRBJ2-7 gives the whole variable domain EAGVAQSPRYKIIEKRQSVAFWCNPISGHATLYWYQQILGQGPKLLIQFQNNGVVDDSQLPKDRFSAERLKGVDSTLKIQPAKLEDSAVYLCASSQSADEQYFGPGTRLTVT.

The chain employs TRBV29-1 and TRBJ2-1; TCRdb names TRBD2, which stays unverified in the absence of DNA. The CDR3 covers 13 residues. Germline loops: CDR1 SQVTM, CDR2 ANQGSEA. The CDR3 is CSGGTSGRNEQFF.

CDR3 amino acids: CASSSRDRGMNTEAFF. The rearrangement uses TRBV11-3 and TRBJ1-1; TCRdb picks TRBD1, but there is no DNA to check that call. Germline values: CDR1 SGHNT, CDR2 YENEEA. The CDR3 runs to 16 residues.

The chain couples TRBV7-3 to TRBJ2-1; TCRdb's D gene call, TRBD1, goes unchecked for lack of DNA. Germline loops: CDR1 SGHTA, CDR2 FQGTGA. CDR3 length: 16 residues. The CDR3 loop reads CASSLGAGTGLGEQFF.